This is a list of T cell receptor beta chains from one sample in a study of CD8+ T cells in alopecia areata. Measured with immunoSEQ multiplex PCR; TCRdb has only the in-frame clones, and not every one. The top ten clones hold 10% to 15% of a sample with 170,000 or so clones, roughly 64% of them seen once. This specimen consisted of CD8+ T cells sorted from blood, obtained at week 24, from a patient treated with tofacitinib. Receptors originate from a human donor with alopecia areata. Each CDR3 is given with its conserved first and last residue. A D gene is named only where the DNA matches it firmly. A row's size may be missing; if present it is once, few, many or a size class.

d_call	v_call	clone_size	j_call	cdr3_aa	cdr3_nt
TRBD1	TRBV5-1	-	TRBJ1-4	CASSLTDRVLEKLFF	TGCGCCAGCAGCTTGACGGACAGGGTCCTTGAAAAACTGTTTTTT
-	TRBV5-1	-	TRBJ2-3	CASSLRGDGAQDTQYF	TGCGCCAGCAGCTTGCGAGGGGACGGGGCCCAAGATACGCAGTATTTT
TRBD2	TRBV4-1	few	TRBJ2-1	CASSSLAGGLPLYNEQFF	TGCGCCAGCAGCTCCTTAGCGGGGGGCCTCCCTCTTTACAATGAGCAGTTCTTC
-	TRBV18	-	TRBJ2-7	CASSQGVEQYF	TGTGCCAGCTCACAGGGTGTCGAGCAGTACTTC
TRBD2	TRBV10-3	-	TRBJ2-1	CAISEERGLNNEQFF	TGTGCCATCAGTGAGGAGCGGGGCTTGAACAATGAGCAGTTCTTC
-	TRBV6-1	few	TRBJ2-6	CASRAGNGANVLTF	TGTGCCAGCAGGGCAGGGAATGGGGCCAACGTCCTGACTTTC
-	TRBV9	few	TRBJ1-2	CASSPRVWYGYTF	TGTGCCAGCAGCCCACGGGTTTGGTATGGCTACACCTTC
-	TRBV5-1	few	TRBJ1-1	CASSLVRRTEAFF	TGCGCCAGCAGCTTGGTACGCCGCACTGAAGCTTTCTTT
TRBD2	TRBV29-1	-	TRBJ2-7	CSARGGLASEQYF	TGCAGCGCCCGGGGGGGACTAGCTTCCGAGCAGTACTTC
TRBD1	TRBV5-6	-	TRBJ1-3	CASSFGTGSGNTIYF	TGTGCCAGCAGTTTTGGGACAGGATCTGGAAACACCATATATTTT
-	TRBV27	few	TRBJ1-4	CASSSTGRNEKLFF	TGTGCCAGCAGTTCTACAGGGCGGAATGAAAAACTGTTTTTT
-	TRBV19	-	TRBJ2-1	CASSIGVKQFF	TGTGCCAGTAGTATCGGGGTAAAGCAGTTCTTC
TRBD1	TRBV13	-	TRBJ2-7	CASSLGLGTGDSYEQYF	TGTGCCAGCAGCTTAGGCCTAGGGACAGGGGACTCCTACGAGCAGTACTTC
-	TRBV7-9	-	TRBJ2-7	CASSGKGFYEQYF	TGTGCCAGCAGCGGTAAGGGTTTCTACGAGCAGTACTTC
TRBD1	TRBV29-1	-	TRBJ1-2	CSVEDQGVRRGYTF	TGCAGCGTTGAAGACCAGGGGGTTCGGCGCGGCTACACCTTC
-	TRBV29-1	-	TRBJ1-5	CSATDGGRNQPQHF	TGCAGCGCCACGGACGGGGGTAGGAATCAGCCCCAGCATTTT
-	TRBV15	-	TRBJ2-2	CATSSSFANTGELFF	TGTGCCACCAGCAGTTCGTTCGCGAACACCGGGGAGCTGTTTTTT
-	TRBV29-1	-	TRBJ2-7	CSVEGRDYEQYF	TGCAGCGTTGAGGGCAGGGACTACGAGCAGTACTTC
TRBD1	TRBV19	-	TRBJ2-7	CATKEGAISYEQYF	TGTGCCACAAAAGAGGGGGCGATATCCTACGAGCAGTACTTC
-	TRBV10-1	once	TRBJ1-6	CASSGRQQIIRPLHF	TGCGCCAGCAGTGGCAGACAGCAGATAATTCGTCCCCTCCACTTT
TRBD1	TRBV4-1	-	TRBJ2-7	CASSQVLATGGIQYF	TGCGCCAGCAGCCAAGTTTTGGCGACAGGGGGAATTCAGTACTTC
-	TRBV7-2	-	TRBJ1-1	CASSLMGANTEAFF	TGTGCCAGCAGCTTAATGGGGGCGAACACTGAAGCTTTCTTT
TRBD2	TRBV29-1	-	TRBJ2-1	CSATGTPGAGVWSSKRANEQFF	TGCAGCGCCACCGGGACCCCTGGGGCGGGGGTCTGGTCCTCGAAGAGGGCTAATGAGCAGTTCTTC
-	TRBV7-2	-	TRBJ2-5	CASSLIAGRETQYF	TGTGCCAGCAGCTTAATCGCGGGTCGGGAGACCCAGTACTTC
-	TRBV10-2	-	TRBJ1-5	CASKGLQNQPQHF	TGCGCCAGCAAAGGACTCCAGAATCAGCCCCAGCATTTT
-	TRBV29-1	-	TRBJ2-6	CSVVLSGANVLTF	TGCAGCGTTGTTCTCTCTGGGGCCAACGTCCTGACTTTC
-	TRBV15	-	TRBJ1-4	CATSRVPGENEKLFF	TGTGCCACCAGCAGAGTGCCCGGGGAGAATGAAAAACTGTTTTTT
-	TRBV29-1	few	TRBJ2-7	CSVEVRGSGTDYEQYF	TGCAGCGTTGAAGTCAGAGGGTCAGGGACTGATTACGAGCAGTACTTC
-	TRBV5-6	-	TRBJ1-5	CASSLYQQPQHF	TGTGCCAGCAGCTTGTATCAACAGCCCCAGCATTTT
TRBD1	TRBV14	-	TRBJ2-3	CATKSNRGGSDADTQYF	TGTGCCACCAAATCGAACAGGGGTGGCAGTGACGCAGATACGCAGTATTTT
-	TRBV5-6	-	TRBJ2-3	CASSLGDRPFSDTQYF	TGTGCCAGCAGCTTGGGTGACAGGCCCTTTTCAGATACGCAGTATTTT
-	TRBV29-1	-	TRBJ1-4	CSVAGRGGSLFF	TGCAGCGTTGCTGGGAGGGGAGGGTCGCTGTTTTTT
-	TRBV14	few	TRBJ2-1	CASSQETGRRPFLF	TGTGCCAGCAGCCAAGAGACCGGCAGGAGGCCTTTTCTCTTC
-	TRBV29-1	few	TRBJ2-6	CSVVVFGSGANVLTF	TGCAGCGTTGTGGTTTTTGGCTCTGGGGCCAACGTCCTGACTTTC
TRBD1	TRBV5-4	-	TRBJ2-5	CASSLEGQGWKETQYF	TGTGCCAGCAGCTTGGAGGGACAGGGATGGAAAGAGACCCAGTACTTC
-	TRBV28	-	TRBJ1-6	CASSLWHPSRNSPLHF	TGTGCCAGCAGTTTATGGCACCCCTCGAGGAATTCACCCCTCCACTTT
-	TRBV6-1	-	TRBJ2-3	CASSARHFTSTDTQYF	TGTGCCAGCAGTGCGAGACACTTTACTAGCACAGATACGCAGTATTTT
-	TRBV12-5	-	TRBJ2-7	CASGWGYEQYF	TGTGCTAGTGGCTGGGGCTACGAGCAGTACTTC
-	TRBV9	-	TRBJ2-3	CASSANVKTGENTDTQYF	TGTGCCAGCAGCGCCAATGTAAAGACAGGAGAAAACACAGATACGCAGTATTTT
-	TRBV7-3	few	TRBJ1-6	CAGGTDNSPLHF	TGTGCCGGGGGGACGGATAATTCACCCCTCCACTTT
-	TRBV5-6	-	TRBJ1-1	CASSWGGTEAFF	TGTGCCAGCAGCTGGGGGGGCACTGAAGCTTTCTTT
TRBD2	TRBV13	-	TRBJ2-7	CASSLRLAGTSYEQYF	TGTGCCAGCAGCTTACGACTAGCGGGGACCTCCTACGAGCAGTACTTC
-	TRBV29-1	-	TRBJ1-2	CSVRGSPYGYTF	TGCAGCGTTCGGGGATCCCCCTATGGCTACACCTTC
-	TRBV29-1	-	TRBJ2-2	CSGINFNTGELFF	TGCAGCGGGATCAATTTTAACACCGGGGAGCTGTTTTTC
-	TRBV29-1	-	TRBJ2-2	CSVSANTGELFF	TGCAGCGTTTCCGCGAACACCGGGGAGCTGTTTTTT
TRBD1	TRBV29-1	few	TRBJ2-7	CSVEPGQGYEQYF	TGCAGCGTTGAACCGGGACAGGGCTACGAGCAGTACTTC
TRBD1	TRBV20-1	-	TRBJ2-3	CSAQGAWQYF	TGCAGTGCCCAGGGGGCTTGGCAGTATTTT
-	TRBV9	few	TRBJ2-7	CASSPRGREYEQYF	TGTGCCAGCAGCCCGCGGGGAAGGGAGTACGAGCAGTACTTC
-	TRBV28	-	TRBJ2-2	CASSRRGRANTGELFF	TGTGCCAGCAGCCGGAGGGGCAGGGCGAACACCGGGGAGCTGTTTTTT
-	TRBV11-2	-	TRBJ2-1	CASSSIRDRQFF	TGTGCCAGCAGCTCCATCCGGGACCGGCAGTTCTTC
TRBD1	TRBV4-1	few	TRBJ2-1	CASSQTGGSRYEQFF	TGCGCCAGCAGCCAGACAGGGGGCAGTCGGTATGAGCAGTTCTTC
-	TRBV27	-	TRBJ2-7	CASSSGSYEQYF	TGTGCCAGCAGTTCAGGCTCCTACGAGCAGTACTTC
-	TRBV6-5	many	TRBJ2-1	CASSRGNEQFF	TGTGCCAGCAGTCGCGGGAATGAGCAGTTCTTC
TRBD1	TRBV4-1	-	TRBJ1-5	CASSLSRGQNNQPQHF	TGCGCCAGCAGCCTTTCCCGGGGACAGAACAATCAGCCCCAGCATTTT
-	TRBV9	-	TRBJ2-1	CASSVRAPGDTYNEQFF	TGTGCCAGCAGCGTGAGGGCCCCCGGGGATACCTACAATGAGCAGTTCTTC
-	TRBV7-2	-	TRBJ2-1	CASSLGSGDTNNEQFF	TGTGCCAGCAGTCTCGGAAGTGGGGACACAAACAATGAGCAGTTCTTC
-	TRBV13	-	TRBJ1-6	CASQDSVSYNSPLHF	TGTGCCAGCCAAGACAGCGTCTCCTATAATTCACCCCTCCACTTT
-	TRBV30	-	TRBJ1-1	CAWSTPNEAFF	TGTGCCTGGAGTACTCCAAACGAAGCTTTCTTT
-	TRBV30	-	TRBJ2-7	CAWRAGTGFDYEQYF	TGTGCCTGGAGAGCAGGTACAGGGTTTGACTACGAGCAGTACTTC